This T cell receptor (beta chain) was captured by sequencing in a study of T cells in localized non-small cell lung cancer. Study results and caveats: A median of approximately 57 clones ranked among the top 100 in tumor appeared in adjacent lung. Measurement of T cell clonality placed uninvolved adjacent lung highest, above the level in tumor.

A note on this clone: The antigen is not known.

Sequenced by immunoSEQ multiplex PCR; TCRdb stores in-frame clones only, minus some. Of around 2,200 clones listed, 25% to 40% were seen once; the top ten hold 19%. Adjacent lung tissue lacking atypia was obtained at a distance of at least 2 cm from the tumor margin. Per the germline V gene, CDR1 is SGHNT and CDR2 is YENEEA. The CDR3 consists of 15 residues. The V gene lost 2 bases and the J gene lost 4 bases, with 12 bases spanning the gap. This receptor was identified in a male donor at least 60 years old with stage I squamous cell lung carcinoma. The chain has TRBV11-3 and TRBJ1-3; no reliable D call. Specimen: normal lung tissue next to the tumor, collected before any cancer treatment. The CDR3 nucleotides are TGTGCCAGCAGCTTAAGCCGATCGGCAGGAAACACCATATATTTT. Its translation: CASSLSRSAGNTIYF.